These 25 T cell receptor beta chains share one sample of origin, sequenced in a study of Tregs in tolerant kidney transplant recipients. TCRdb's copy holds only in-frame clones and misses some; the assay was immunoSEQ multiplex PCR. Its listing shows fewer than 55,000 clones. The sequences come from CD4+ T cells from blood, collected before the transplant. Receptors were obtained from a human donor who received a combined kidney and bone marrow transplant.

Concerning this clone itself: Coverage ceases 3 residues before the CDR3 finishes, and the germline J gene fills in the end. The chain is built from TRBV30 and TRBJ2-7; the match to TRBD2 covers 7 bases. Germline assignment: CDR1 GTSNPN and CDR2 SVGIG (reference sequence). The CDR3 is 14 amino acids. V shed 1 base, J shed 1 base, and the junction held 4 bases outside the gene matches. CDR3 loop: CAWSEAGISYEQYF. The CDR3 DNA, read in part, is TGTGCCTGGAGTGAAGCGGGGATTTCCTACGAG.

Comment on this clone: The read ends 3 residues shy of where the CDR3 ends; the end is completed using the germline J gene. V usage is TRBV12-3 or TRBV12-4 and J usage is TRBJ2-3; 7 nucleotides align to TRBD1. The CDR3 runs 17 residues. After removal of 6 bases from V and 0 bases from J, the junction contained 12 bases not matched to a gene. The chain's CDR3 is CASSPTSGTASTDTQYF. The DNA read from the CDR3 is TGTGCCAGCAGCCCAACATCCGGGACAGCTAGCACAGATACG.

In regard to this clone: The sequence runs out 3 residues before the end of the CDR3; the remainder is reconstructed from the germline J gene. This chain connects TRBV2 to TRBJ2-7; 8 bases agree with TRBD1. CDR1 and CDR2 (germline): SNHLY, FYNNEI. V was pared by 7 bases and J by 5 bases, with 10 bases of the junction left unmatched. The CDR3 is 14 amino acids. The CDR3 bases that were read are TGTGCCAGCATTCCCTTGGACAGGGAGAACGAG. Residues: CASIPLDRENE. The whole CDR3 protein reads CASIPLDRENEQYF. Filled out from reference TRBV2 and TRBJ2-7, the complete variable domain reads EPEVTQTPSHQVTQMGQEVILRCVPISNHLYFYWYRQILGQKVEFLVSFYNNEISEKSEIFDDQFSVERPDGSNFTLKIRSTKLEDSAMYFCASIPLDRENEQYFGPGTRLTVT.

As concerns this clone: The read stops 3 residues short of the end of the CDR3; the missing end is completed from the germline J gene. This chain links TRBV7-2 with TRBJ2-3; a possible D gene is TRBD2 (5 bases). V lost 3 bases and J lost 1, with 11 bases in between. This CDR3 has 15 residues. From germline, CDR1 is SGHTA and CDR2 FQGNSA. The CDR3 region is CASSLYSAGTDTQYF. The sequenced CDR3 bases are TGTGCCAGCAGCTTGTATAGCGCAGGCACAGATACG.

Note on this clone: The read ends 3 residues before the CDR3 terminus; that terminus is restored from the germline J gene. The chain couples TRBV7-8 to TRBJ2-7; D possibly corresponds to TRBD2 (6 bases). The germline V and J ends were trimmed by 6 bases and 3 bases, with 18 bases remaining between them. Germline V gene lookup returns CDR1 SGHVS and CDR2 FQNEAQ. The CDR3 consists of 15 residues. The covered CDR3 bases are TGTGCCAGCAGTATCGAGGCGGGAAGTCACTACGAG. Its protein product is CASSIEAGSHYE. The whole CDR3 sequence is CASSIEAGSHYEQYF.

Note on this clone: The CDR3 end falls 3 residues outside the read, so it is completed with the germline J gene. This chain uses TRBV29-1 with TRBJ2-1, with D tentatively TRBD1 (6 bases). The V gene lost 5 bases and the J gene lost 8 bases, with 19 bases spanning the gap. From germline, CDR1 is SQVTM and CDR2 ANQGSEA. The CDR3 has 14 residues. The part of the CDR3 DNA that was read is TGCAGCGTTCCAAAACAGGGCCTTGGGGATGAG. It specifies CSVPKQGLGDE. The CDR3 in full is CSVPKQGLGDEQFF.

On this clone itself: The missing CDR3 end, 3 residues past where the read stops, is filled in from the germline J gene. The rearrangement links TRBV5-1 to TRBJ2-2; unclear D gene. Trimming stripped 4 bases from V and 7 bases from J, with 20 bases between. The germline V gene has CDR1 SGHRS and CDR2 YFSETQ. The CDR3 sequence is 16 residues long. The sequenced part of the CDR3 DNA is TGCGCCAGCAGCCTTGGGCCCCCCCCGGTAGGCGGGGAG. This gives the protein CASSLGPPPVGGE. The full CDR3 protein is CASSLGPPPVGGELFF.

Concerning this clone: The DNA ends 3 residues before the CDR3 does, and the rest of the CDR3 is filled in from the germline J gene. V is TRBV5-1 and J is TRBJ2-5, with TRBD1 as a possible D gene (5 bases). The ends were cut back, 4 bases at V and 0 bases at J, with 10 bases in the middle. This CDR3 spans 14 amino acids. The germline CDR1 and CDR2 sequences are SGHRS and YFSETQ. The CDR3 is CASSTLDNQETQYF. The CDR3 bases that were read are TGCGCCAGCAGCACCCTGGACAACCAAGAGACC.

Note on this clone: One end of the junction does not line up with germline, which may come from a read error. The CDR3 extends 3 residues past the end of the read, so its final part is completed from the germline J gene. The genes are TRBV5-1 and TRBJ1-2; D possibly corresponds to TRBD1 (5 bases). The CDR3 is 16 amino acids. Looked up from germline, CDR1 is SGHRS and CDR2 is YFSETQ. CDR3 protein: CVSSPPDGGGVYGYTF. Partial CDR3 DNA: TGCGTCAGCAGCCCACCGGATGGGGGGGGAGTCTATGGC.

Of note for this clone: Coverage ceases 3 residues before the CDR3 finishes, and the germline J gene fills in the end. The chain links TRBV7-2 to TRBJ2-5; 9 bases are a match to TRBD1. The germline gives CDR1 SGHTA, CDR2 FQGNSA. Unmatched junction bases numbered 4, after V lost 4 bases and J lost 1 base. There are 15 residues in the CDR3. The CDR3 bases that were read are TGTGCCAGCAGCTCACGGGACAGGGTCCAAGAGACC. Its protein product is CASSSRDRVQET. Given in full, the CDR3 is CASSSRDRVQETQYF. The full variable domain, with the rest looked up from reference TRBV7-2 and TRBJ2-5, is GAGVSQSPSNKVTEKGKDVELRCDPISGHTALYWYRQSLGQGLEFLIYFQGNSAPDKSGLPSDRFSAERTGGSVSTLTIQRTQQEDSAVYLCASSSRDRVQETQYFGPGTRLLVL.

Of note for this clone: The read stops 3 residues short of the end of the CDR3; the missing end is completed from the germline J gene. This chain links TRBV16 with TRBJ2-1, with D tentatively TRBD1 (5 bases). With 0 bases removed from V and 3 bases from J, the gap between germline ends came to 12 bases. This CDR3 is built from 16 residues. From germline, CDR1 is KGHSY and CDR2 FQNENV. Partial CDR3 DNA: TGTGCCAGCAGCCAATCGGCCAGGGCAGACTACAATGAG. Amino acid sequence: CASSQSARADYNE. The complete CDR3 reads CASSQSARADYNEQFF.

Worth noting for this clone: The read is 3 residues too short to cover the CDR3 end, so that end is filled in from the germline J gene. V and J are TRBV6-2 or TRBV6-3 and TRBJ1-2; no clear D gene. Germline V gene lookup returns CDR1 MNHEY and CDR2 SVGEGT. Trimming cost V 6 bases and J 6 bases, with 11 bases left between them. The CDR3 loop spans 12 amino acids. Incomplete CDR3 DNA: TGTGCCAGCAGCCTACTATCCGATGGC. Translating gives CASSLLSDG. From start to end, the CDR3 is CASSLLSDGYTF.

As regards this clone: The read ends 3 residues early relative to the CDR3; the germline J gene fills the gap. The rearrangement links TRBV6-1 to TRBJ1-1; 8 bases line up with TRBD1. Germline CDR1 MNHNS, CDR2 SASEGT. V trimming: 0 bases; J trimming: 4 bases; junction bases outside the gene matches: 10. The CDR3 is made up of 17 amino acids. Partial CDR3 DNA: TGTGCCAGCAGTGAAGCCTCATCAACTACAGGGGGCACTGAA. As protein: CASSEASSTTGGTE. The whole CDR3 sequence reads CASSEASSTTGGTEAFF.

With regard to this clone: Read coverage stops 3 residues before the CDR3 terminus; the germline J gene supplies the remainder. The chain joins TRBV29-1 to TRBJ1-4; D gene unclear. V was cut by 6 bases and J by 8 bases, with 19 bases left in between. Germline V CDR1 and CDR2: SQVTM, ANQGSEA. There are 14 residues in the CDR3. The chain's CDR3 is CSVRVDGETEKLFF. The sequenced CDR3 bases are TGCAGCGTCCGGGTCGACGGAGAGACGGAAAAA.

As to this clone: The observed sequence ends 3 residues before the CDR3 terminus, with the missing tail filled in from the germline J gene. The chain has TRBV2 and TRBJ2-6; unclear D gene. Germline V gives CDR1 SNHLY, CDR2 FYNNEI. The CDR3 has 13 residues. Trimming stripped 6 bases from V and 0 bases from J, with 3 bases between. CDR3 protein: CASRGSGANVLTF. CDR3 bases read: TGTGCCAGCAGAGGCTCTGGGGCCAACGTC. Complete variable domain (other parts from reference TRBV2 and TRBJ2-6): EPEVTQTPSHQVTQMGQEVILRCVPISNHLYFYWYRQILGQKVEFLVSFYNNEISEKSEIFDDQFSVERPDGSNFTLKIRSTKLEDSAMYFCASRGSGANVLTFGAGSRLTVL.

CDR3 sequence: CATYAGTGAGELFF. The covered CDR3 bases are TGTGCCACGTATGCAGGGACAGGGGCCGGGGAA. The V gene is TRBV19, the J gene TRBJ1-4; 10 nucleotides line up with TRBD1. The missing CDR3 end, 3 residues past where the read stops, is filled in from the germline J gene. The germline V gene encodes CDR1 LNHDA and CDR2 SQIVND (reference sequence). The CDR3 extends over 14 amino acids. Complete variable domain (other parts from reference TRBV19 and TRBJ1-4): DGGITQSPKYLFRKEGQNVTLSCEQNLNHDAMYWYRQDPGQGLRLIYYSQIVNDFQKGDIAEGYSVSREKKESFPLTVTSAQKNPTAFYLCATYAGTGAGELFFGSGTQLSVL.

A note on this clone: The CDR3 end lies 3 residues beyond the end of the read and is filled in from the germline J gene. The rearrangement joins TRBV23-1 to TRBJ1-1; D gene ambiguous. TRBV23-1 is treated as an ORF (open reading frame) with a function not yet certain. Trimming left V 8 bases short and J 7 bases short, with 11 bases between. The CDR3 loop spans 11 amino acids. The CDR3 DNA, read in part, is TGCGCCAGCCTTGACATCTATGAA. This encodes CASLDIYE. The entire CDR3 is CASLDIYEAFF.

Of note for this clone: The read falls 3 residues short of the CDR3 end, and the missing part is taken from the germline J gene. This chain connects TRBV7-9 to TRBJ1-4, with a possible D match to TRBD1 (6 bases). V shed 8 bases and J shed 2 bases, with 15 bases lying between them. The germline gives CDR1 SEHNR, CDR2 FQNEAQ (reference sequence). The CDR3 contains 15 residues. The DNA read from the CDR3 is TGTGCCAGCGTCATGGGGGCCTGGACTAATGAAAAA. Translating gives CASVMGAWTNEK. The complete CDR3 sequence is CASVMGAWTNEKLFF.

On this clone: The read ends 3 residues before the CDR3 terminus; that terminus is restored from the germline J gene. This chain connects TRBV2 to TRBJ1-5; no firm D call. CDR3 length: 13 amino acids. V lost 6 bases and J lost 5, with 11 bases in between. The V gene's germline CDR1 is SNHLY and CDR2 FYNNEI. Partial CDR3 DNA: TGTGCCAGCAGCTTACAGCTATATCAGCCC. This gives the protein CASSLQLYQP. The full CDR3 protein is CASSLQLYQPQHF.

The chain's CDR3 is CASSILVSYEQYF. CDR3 bases read: TGTGCCAGTAGTATTCTTGTTTCCTACGAG. The rearrangement uses TRBV19 and TRBJ2-7; D unclear. Read coverage stops 3 residues before the CDR3 terminus; the germline J gene supplies the remainder. V was shortened by 3 bases and J by 1 base, with 7 bases between the two germline ends. This CDR3 has 13 amino acids. Germline values: CDR1 LNHDA, CDR2 SQIVND (reference sequence).

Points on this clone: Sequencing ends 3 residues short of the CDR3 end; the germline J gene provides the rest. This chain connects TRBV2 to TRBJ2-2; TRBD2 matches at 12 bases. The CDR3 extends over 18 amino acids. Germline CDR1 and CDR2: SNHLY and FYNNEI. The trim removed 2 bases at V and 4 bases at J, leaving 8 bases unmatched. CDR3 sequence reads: CASSESGLAGSLTGELFF. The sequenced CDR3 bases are TGTGCCAGCAGTGAAAGCGGACTAGCGGGGAGCCTCACCGGGGAG.

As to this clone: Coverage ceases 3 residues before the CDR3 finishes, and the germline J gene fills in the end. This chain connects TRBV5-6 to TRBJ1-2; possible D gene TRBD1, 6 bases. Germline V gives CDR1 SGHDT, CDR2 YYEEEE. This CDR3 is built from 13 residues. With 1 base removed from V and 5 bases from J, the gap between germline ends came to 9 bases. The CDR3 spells CASSLQGPYGYTF. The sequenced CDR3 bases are TGTGCCAGCAGCTTGCAGGGGCCTTATGGC.

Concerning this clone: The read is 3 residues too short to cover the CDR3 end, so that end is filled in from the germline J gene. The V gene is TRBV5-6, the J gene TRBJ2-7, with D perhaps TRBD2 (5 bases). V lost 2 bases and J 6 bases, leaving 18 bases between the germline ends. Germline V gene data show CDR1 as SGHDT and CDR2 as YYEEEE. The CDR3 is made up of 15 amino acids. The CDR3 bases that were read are TGTGCCAGCAGCTTAATGACCCGGTTCGAGGGCGAG. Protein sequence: CASSLMTRFEGE. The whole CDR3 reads CASSLMTRFEGEQYF.

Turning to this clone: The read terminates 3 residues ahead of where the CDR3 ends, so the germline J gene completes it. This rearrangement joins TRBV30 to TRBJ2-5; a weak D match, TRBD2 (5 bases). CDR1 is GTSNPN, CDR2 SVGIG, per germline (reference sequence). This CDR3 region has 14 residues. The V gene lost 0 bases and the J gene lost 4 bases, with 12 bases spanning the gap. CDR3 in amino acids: CAWSVRGLRETQYF. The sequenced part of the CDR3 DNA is TGTGCCTGGAGTGTACGCGGACTTAGAGAGACC.

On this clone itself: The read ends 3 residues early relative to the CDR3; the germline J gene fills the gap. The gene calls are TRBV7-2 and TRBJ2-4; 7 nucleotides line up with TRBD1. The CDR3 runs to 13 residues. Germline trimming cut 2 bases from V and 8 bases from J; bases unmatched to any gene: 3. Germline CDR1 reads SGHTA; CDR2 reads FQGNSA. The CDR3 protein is CASSLQGVDIQYF. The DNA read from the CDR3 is TGTGCCAGCAGCTTACAGGGGGTGGACATT. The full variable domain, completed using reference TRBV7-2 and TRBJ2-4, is GAGVSQSPSNKVTEKGKDVELRCDPISGHTALYWYRQSLGQGLEFLIYFQGNSAPDKSGLPSDRFSAERTGGSVSTLTIQRTQQEDSAVYLCASSLQGVDIQYFGAGTRLSVL.